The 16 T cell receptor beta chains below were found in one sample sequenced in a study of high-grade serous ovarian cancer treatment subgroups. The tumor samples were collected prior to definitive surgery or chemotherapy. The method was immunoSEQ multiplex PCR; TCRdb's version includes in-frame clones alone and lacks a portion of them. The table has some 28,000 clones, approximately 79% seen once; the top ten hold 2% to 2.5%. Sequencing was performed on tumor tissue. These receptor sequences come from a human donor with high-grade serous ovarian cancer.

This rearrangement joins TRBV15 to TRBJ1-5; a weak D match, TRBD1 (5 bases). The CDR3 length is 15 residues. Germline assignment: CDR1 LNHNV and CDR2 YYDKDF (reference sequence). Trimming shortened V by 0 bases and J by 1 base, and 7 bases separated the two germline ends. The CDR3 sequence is CATSRDGDSNQPQHF. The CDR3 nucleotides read TGTGCCACCAGCAGAGATGGGGACAGCAATCAGCCCCAGCATTTT.

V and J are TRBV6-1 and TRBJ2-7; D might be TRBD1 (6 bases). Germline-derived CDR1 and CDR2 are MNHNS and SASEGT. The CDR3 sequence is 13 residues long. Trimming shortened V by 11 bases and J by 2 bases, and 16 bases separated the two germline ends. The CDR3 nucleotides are TGTGCCTCTAATGGGGGACATACCTACGAGCAGTACTTC. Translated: CASNGGHTYEQYF.

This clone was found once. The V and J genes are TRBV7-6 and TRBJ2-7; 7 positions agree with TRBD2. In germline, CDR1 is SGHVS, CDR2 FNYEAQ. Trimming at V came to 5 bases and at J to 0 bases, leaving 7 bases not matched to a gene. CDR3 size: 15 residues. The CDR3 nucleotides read TGTGCCAGCAGCCTGGGAGCGGGACCCTCCTACGAGCAGTACTTC. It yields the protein CASSLGAGPSYEQYF.

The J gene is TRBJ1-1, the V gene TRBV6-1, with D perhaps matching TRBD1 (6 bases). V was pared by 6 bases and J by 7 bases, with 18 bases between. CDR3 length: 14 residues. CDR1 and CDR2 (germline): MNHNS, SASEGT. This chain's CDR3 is CASSPGLGRGEAFF. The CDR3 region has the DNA TGTGCCAGCAGCCCCGGGCTTGGCAGGGGTGAAGCTTTCTTT.

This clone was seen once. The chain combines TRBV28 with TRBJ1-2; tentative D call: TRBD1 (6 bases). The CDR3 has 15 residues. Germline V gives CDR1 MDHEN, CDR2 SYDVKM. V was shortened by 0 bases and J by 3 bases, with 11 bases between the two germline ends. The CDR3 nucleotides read TGTGCCAGCAGTTTATGGGGGGGCAAAGACTATGGCTACACCTTC. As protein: CASSLWGGKDYGYTF.

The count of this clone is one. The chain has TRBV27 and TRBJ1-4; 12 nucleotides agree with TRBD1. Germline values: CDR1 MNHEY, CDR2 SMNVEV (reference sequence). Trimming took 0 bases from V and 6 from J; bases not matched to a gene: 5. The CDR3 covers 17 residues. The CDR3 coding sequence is TGTGCCAGCAGTTTATCCGGGACAGGGGGCCGGCATGAAAAACTGTTTTTT. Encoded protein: CASSLSGTGGRHEKLFF.

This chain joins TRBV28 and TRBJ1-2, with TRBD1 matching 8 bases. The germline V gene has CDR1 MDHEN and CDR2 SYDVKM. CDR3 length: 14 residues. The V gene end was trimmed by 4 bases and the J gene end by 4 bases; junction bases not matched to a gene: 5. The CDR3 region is CASSSRTGFYGYTF. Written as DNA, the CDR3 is TGTGCCAGCAGTTCACGGACAGGGTTCTATGGCTACACCTTC.

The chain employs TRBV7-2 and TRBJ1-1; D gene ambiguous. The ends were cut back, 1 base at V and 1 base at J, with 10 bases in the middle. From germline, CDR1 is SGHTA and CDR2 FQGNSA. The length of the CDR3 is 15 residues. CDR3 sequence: CASSLVGSKNTEAFF. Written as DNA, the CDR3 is TGTGCCAGCAGCTTAGTGGGCAGCAAGAACACTGAAGCTTTCTTT.

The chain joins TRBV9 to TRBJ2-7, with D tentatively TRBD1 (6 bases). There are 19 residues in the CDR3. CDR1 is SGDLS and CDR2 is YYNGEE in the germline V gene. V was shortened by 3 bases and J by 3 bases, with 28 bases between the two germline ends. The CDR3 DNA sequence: TGTGCCAGCAGCGCTGGTTACCCTGACAGGATAGCAGAGAGCTACGAGCAGTACTTC. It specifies CASSAGYPDRIAESYEQYF.

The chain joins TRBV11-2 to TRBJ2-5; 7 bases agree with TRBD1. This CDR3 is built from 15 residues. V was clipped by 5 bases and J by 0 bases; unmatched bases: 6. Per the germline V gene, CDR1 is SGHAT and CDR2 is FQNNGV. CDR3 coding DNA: TGTGCCAGCAGCGGGACCGGGACAGACCAAGAGACCCAGTACTTC. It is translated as CASSGTGTDQETQYF.

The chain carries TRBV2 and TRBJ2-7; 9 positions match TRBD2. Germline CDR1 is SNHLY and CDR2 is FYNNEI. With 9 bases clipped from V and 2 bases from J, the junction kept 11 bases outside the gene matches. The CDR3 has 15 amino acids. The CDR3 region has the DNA TGTGCCAGTAAGGGTAGCGGGAGTCCCCCCTACGAGCAGTACTTC. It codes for CASKGSGSPPYEQYF. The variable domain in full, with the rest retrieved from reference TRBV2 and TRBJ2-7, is EPEVTQTPSHQVTQMGQEVILRCVPISNHLYFYWYRQILGQKVEFLVSFYNNEISEKSEIFDDQFSVERPDGSNFTLKIRSTKLEDSAMYFCASKGSGSPPYEQYFGPGTRLTVT.

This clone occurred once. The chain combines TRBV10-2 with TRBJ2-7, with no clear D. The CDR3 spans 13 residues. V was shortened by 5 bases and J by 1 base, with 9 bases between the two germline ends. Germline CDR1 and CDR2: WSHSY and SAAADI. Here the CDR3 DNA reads TGCGCCAGCAGTCCGATGGAATCCTACGAGCAGTACTTC. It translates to CASSPMESYEQYF.

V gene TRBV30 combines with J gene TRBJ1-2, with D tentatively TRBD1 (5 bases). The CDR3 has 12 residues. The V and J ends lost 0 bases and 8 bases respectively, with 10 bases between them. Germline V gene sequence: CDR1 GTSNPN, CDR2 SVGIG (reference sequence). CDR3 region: CAWSVAGAGYTF. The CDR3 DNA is TGTGCCTGGAGTGTGGCCGGGGCCGGCTACACCTTC.

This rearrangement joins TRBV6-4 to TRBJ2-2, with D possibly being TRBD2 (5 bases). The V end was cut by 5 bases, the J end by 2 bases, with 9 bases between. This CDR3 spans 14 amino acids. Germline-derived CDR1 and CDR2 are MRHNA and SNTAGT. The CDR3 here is CASSPSGNTGELFF. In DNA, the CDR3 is TGTGCCAGCAGTCCCAGCGGCAACACCGGGGAGCTGTTTTTT.

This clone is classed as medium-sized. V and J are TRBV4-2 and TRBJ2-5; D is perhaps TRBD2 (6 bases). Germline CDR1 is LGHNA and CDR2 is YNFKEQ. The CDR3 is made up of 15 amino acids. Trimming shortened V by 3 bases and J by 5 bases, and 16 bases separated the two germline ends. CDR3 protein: CASSHPGGGTETQYF. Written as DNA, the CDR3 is TGTGCCAGCAGCCACCCCGGGGGTGGGACGGAGACCCAGTACTTC.

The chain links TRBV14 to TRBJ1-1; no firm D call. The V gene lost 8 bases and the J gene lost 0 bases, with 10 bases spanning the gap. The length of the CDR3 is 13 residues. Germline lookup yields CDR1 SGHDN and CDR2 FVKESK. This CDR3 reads CASSENMNTEAFF. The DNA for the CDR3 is TGTGCCAGCTCAGAGAATATGAACACTGAAGCTTTCTTT. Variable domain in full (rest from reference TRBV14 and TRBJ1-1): EAGVTQFPSHSVIEKGQTVTLRCDPISGHDNLYWYRRVMGKEIKFLLHFVKESKQDESGMPNNRFLAERTGGTYSTLKVQPAELEDSGVYFCASSENMNTEAFFGQGTRLTVV.